This T cell receptor beta chain originates from a study of T cell responses to AZD1222 COVID-19 vaccine. Generated by immunoSEQ multiplex PCR, the TCRdb table keeps only in-frame clones and is missing some. The sample includes some 140,000 clones, 70% to 90% of them seen just once. Germline loops: CDR1 MNHEY, CDR2 SVGAGI. Between the trimmed V and J ends, which lost 6 bases and 0 bases, there was a span of 9 bases. CDR3 size: 14 residues. The sequence came from an adult who received the AZD1222 COVID-19 vaccine. The material was peripheral blood, obtained 28 days after the second AZD1222 dose. The chain links TRBV6-5 to TRBJ1-3; D gene unclear. Here the CDR3 reads CASRSTHSGNTIYF. For the CDR3, the DNA is TGTGCCAGCAGGAGCACCCACTCTGGAAACACCATATATTTT.